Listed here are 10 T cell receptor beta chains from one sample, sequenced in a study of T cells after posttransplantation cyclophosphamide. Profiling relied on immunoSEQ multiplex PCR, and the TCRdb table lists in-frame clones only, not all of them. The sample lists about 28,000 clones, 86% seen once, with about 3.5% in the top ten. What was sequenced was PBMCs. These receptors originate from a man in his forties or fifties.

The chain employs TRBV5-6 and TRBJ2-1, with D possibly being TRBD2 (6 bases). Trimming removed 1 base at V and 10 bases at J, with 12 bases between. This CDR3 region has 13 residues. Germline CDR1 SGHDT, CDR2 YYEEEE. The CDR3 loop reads CASSLLDGLEQFF. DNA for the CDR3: TGTGCCAGCAGCTTGTTGGACGGACTAGAGCAGTTCTTC.

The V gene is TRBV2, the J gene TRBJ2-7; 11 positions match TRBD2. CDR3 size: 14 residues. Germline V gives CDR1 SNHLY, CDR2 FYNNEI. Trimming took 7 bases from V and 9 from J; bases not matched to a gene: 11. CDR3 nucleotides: TGTGCCAGCACCGAAACTAGCGGGAGAACGAGGCAGTACTTC. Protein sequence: CASTETSGRTRQYF.

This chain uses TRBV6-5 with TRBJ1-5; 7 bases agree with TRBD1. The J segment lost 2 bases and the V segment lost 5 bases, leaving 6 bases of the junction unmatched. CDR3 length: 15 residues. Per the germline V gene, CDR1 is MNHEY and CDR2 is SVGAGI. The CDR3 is CASSTRQGGNQPQHF. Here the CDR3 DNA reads TGTGCCAGCAGTACCCGACAGGGCGGCAATCAGCCCCAGCATTTT.

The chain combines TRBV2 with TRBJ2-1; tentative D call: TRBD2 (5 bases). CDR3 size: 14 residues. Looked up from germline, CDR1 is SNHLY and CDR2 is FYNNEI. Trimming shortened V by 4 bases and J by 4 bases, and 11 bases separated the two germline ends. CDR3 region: CASSVTGDYNEQFF. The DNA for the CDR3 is TGTGCCAGCAGTGTTACCGGGGATTACAATGAGCAGTTCTTC.

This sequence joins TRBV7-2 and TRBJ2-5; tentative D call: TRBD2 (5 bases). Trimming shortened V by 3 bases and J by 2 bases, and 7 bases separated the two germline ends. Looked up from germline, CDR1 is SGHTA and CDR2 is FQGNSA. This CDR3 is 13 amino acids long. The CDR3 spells CASSFSGQETQYF. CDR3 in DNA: TGTGCCAGCAGCTTTTCGGGACAAGAGACCCAGTACTTC.

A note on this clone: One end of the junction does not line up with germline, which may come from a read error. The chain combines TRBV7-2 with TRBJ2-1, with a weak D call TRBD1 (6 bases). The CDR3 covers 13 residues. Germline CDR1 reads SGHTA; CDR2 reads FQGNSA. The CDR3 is CASSQGQTNEQLF. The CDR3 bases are TGTGCCAGCAGCCAAGGACAGACCAATGAGCAGCTCTTC.

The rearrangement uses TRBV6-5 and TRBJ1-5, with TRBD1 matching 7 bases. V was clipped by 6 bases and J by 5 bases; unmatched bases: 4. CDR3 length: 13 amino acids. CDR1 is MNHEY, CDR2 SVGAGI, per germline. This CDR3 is CASSRDRDQPQHF. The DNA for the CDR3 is TGTGCCAGCAGCCGCGACAGGGATCAGCCCCAGCATTTT.

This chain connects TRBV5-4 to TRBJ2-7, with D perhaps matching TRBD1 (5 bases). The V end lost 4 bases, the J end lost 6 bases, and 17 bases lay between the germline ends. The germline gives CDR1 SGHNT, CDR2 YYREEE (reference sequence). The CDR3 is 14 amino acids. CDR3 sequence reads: CASSVAQGVGEQYF. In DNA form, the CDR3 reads TGTGCCAGCAGCGTCGCCCAGGGTGTGGGCGAGCAGTACTTC.

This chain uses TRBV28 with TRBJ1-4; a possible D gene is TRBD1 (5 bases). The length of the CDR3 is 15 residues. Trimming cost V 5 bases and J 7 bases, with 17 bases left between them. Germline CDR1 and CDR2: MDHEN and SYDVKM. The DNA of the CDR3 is TGTGCCAGCAGTACCCCCCGGGGGATGGGTGAAAAACTGTTTTTT. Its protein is CASSTPRGMGEKLFF.

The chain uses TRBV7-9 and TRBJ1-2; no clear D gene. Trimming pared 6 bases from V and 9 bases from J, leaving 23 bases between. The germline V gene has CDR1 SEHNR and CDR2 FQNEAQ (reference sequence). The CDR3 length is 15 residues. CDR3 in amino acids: CASRRGREAGFSYTF. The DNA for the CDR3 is TGTGCCAGCAGACGCGGACGGGAGGCGGGTTTTAGCTACACCTTC.